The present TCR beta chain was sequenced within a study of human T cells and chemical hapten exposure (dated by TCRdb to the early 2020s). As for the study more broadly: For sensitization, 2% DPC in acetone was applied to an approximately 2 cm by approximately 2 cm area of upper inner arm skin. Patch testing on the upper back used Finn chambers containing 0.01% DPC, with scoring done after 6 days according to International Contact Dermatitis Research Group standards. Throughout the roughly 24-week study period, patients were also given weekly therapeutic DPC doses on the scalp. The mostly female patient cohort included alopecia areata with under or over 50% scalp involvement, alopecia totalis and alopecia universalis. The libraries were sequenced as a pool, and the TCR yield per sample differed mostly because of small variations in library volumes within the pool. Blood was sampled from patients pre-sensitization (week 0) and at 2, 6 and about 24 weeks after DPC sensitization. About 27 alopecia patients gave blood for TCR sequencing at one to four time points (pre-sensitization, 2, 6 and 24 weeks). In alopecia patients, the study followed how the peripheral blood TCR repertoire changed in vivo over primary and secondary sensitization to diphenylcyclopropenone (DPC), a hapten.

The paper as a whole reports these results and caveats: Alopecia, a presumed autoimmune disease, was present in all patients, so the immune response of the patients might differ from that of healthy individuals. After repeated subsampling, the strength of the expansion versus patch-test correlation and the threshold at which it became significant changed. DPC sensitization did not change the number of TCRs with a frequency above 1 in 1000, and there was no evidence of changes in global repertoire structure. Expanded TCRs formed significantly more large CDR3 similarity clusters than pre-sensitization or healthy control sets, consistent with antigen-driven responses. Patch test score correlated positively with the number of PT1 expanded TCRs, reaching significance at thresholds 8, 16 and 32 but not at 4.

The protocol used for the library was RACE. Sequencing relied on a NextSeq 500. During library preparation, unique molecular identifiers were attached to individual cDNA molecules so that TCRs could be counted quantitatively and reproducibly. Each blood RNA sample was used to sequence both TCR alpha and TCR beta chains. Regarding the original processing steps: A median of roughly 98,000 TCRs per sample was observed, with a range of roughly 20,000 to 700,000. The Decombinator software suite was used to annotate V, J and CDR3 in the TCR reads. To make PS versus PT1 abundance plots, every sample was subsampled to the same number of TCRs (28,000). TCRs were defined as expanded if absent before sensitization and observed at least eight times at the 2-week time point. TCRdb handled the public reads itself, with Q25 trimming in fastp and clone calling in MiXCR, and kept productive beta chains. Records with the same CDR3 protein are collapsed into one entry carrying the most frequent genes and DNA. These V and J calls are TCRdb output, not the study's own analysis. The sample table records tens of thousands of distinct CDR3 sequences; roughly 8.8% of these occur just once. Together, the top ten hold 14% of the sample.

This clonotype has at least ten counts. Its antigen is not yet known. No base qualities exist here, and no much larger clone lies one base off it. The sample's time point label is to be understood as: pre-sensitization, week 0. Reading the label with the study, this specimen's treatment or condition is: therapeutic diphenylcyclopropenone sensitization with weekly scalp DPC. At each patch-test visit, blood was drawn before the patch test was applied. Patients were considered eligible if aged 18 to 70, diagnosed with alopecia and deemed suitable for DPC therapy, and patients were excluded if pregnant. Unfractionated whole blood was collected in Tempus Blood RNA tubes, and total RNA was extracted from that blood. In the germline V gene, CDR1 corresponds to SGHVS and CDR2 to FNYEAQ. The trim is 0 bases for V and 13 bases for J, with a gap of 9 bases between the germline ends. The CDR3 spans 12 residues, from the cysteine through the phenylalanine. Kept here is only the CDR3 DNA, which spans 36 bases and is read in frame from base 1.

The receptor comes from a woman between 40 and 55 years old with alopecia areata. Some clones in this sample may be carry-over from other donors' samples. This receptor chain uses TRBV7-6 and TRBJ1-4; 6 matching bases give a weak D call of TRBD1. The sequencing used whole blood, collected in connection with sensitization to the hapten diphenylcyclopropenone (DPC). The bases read TGTGCCAGCAGCTTAGCACGGGGGCGACTGTTTTTT. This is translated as CASSLARGRLFF.